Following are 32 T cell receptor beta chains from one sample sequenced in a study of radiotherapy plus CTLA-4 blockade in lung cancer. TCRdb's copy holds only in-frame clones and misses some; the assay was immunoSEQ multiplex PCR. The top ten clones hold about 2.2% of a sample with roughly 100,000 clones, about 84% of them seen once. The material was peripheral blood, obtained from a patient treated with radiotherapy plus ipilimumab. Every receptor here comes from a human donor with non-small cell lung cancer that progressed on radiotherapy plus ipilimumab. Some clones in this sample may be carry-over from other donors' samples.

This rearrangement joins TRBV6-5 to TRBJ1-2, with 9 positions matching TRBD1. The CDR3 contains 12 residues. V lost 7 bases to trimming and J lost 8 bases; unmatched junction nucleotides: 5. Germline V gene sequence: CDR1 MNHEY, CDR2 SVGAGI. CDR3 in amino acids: CASTRDRVGYTF. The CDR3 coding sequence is TGTGCCAGCACCAGGGACAGGGTCGGCTACACCTTC.

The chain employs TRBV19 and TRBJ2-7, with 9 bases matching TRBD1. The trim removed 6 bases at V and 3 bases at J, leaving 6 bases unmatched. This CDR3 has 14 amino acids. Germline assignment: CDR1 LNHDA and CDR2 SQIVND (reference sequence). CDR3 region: CASSYGTGIYEQYF. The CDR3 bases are TGTGCCAGTAGCTACGGGACAGGGATCTACGAGCAGTACTTC.

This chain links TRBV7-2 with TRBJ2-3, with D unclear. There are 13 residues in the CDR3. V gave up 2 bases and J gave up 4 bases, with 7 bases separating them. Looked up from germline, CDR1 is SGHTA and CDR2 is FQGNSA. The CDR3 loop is CASSLWPSDTQYF. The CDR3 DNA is TGTGCCAGCAGCTTATGGCCCTCAGATACGCAGTATTTT.

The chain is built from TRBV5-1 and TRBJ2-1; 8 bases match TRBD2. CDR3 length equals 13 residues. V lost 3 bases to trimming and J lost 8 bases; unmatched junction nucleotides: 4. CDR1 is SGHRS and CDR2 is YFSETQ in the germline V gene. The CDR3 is CASSSGLVYEQFF. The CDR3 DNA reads TGCGCCAGCAGCTCGGGACTAGTCTATGAGCAGTTCTTC.

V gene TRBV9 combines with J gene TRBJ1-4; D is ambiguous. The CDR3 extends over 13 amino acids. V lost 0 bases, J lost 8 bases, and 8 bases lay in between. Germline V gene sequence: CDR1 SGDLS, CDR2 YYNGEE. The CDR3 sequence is CASSVDLGEKLFF. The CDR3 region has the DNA TGTGCCAGCAGCGTAGATCTGGGAGAAAAACTGTTTTTT.

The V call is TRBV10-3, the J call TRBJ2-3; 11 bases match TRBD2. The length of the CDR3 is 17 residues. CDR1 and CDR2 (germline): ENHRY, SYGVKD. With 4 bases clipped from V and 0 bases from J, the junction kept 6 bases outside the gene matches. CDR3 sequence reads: CAISGASGGLSTDTQYF. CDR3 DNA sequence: TGTGCCATCAGTGGGGCTAGCGGGGGGCTCAGCACAGATACGCAGTATTTT.

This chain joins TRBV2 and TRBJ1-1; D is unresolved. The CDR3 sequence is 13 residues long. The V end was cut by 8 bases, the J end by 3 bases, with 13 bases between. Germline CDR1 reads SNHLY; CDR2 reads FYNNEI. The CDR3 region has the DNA TGTGCCAGCTTTGCTCAGGAGGACACTGAAGCTTTCTTT. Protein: CASFAQEDTEAFF.

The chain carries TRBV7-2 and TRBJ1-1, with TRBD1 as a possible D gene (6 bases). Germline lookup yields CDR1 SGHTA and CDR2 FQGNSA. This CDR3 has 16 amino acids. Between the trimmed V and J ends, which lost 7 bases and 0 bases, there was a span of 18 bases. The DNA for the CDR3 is TGTGCCAGCACCTCGTGGGACAAGAGGATGAACACTGAAGCTTTCTTT. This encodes CASTSWDKRMNTEAFF. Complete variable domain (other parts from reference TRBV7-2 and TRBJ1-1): GAGVSQSPSNKVTEKGKDVELRCDPISGHTALYWYRQSLGQGLEFLIYFQGNSAPDKSGLPSDRFSAERTGGSVSTLTIQRTQQEDSAVYLCASTSWDKRMNTEAFFGQGTRLTVV.

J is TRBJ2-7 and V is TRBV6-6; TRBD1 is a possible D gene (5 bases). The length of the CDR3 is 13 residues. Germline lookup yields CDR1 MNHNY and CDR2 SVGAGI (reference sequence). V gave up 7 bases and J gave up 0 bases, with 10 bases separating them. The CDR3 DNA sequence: TGTGCCAGCACAGGGCAGAGCTCCTACGAGCAGTACTTC. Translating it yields CASTGQSSYEQYF.

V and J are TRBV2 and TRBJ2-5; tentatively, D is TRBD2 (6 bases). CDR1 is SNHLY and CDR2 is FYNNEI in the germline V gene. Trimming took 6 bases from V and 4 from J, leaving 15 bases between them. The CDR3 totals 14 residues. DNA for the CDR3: TGTGCCAGCAGCTCCGCTCGGGGGAGAGAGACCCAGTACTTC. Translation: CASSSARGRETQYF.

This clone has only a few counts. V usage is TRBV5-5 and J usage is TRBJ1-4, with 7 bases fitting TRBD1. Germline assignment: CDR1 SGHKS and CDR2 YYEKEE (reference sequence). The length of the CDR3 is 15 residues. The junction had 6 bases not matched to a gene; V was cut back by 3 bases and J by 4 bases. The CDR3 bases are TGTGCCAGCAGCTCCACAGGGGCTCGTAATGAAAAACTGTTTTTT. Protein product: CASSSTGARNEKLFF.

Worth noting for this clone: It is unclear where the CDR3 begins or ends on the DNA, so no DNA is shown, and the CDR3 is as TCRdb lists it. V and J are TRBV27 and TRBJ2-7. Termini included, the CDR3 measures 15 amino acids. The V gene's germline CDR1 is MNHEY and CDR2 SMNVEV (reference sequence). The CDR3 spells CASSPFGAGSYEQYF.

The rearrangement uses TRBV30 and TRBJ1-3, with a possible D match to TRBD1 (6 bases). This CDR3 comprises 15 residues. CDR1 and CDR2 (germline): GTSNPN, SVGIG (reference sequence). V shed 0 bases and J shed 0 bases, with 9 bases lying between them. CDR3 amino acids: CAWSVGDNSGNTIYF. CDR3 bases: TGTGCCTGGAGTGTAGGGGACAACTCTGGAAACACCATATATTTT.

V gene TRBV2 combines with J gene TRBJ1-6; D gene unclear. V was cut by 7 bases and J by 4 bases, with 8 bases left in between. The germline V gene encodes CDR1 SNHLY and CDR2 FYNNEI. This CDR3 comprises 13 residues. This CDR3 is CASTGYYNSPLHF. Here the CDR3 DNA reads TGTGCCAGCACAGGATATTATAATTCACCCCTCCACTTT.

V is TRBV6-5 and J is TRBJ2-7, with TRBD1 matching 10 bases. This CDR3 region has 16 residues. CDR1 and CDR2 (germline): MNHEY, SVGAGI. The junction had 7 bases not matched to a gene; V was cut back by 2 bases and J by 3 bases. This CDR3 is CASSYQWTGGFYEQYF. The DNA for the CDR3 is TGTGCCAGCAGTTACCAATGGACAGGGGGGTTCTACGAGCAGTACTTC.

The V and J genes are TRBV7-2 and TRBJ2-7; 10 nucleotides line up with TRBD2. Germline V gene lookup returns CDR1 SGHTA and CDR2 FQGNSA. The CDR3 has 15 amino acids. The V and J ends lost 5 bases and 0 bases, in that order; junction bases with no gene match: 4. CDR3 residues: CASSLSGGLSYEQYF. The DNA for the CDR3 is TGTGCCAGCAGCCTTAGCGGGGGGCTCTCCTACGAGCAGTACTTC.

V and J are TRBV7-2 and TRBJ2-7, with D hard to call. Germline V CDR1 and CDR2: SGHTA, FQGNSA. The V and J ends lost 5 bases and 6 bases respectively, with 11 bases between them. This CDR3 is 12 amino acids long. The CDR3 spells CASSPQFSEQYF. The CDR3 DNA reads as TGTGCCAGCAGCCCGCAATTTTCCGAGCAGTACTTC.

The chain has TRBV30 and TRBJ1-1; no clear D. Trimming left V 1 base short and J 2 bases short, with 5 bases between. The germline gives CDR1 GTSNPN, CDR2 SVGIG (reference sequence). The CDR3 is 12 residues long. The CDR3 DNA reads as TGTGCCTGGAGTGCCAATAACACTGAAGCTTTCTTT. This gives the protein CAWSANNTEAFF.

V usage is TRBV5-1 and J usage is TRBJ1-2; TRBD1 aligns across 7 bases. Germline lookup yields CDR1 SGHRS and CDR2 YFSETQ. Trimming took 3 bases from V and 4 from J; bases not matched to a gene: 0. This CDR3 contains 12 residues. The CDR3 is CASSWDSYGYTF. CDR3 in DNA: TGCGCCAGCAGCTGGGACAGCTATGGCTACACCTTC. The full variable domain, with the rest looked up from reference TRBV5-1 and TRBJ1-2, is KAGVTQTPRYLIKTRGQQVTLSCSPISGHRSVSWYQQTPGQGLQFLFEYFSETQRNKGNFPGRFSGRQFSNSRSEMNVSTLELGDSALYLCASSWDSYGYTFGSGTRLTVV.

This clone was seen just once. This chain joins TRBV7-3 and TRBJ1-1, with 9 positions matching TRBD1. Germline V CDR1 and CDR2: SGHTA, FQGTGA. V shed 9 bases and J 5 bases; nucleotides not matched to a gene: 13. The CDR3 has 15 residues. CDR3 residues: CASATGTGRSTEAFF. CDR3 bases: TGTGCCAGTGCAACCGGGACAGGGAGGAGTACTGAAGCTTTCTTT.

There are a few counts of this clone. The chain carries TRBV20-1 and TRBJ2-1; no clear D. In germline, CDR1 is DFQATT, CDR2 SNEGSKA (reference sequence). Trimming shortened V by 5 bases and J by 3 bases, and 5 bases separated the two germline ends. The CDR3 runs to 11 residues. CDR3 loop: CSAPLYNEQFF. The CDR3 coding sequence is TGCAGTGCTCCCCTCTACAATGAGCAGTTCTTC.

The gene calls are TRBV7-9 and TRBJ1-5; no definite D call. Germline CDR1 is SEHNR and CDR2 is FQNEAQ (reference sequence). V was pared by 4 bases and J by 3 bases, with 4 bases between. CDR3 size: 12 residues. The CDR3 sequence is CASSYINQPQHF. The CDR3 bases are TGTGCCAGCAGCTACATCAATCAGCCCCAGCATTTT.

CDR3 DNA: TGCGCCAGCAGCGCGGGACAGGGTGGTGAAGCTTTCTTT. As protein: CASSAGQGGEAFF. This chain joins TRBV5-1 and TRBJ1-1; TRBD1 matches at 9 bases. The V gene's germline CDR1 is SGHRS and CDR2 YFSETQ. J was trimmed by 7 bases and V by 4 bases; bases with no gene match: 5. CDR3 size: 13 residues. Full variable domain (rest looked up from reference TRBV5-1 and TRBJ1-1): KAGVTQTPRYLIKTRGQQVTLSCSPISGHRSVSWYQQTPGQGLQFLFEYFSETQRNKGNFPGRFSGRQFSNSRSEMNVSTLELGDSALYLCASSAGQGGEAFFGQGTRLTVV.

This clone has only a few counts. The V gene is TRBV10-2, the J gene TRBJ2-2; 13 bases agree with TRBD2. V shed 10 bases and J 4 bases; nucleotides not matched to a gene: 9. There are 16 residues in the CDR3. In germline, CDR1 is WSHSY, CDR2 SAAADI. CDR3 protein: CATPLWTSGGTGELFF. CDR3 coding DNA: TGCGCCACCCCCCTTTGGACTAGCGGGGGCACCGGGGAGCTGTTTTTT.

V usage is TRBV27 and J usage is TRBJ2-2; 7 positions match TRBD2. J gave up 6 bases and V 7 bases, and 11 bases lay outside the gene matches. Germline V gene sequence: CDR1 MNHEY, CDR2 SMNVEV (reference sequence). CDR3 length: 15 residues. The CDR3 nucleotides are TGTGCCAGCACCCCCGGGGAGGGAATCCCCGGGGAGCTGTTTTTT. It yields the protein CASTPGEGIPGELFF.

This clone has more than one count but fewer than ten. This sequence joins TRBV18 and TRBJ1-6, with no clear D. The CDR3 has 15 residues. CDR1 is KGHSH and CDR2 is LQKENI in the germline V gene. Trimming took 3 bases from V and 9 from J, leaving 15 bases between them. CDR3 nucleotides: TGTGCCAGCTCACCCAAGACAACAGCGGGTTCACCCCTCCACTTT. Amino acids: CASSPKTTAGSPLHF.

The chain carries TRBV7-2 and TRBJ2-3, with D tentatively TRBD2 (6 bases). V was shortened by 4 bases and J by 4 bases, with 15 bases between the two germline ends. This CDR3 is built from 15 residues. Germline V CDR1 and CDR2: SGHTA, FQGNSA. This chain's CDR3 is CASSSTRGGADTQYF. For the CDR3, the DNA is TGTGCCAGCAGCTCAACGCGGGGTGGGGCAGATACGCAGTATTTT.

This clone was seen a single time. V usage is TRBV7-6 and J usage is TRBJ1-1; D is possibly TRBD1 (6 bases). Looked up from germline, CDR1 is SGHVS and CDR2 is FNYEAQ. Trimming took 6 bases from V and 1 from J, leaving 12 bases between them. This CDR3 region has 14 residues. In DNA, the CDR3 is TGTGCCAGCAGACTGCCGACAGGGAACACTGAAGCTTTCTTT. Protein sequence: CASRLPTGNTEAFF.

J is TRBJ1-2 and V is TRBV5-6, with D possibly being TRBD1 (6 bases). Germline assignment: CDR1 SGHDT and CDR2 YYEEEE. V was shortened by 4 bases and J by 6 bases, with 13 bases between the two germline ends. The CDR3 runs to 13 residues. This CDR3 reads CASSTTGIHGYTF. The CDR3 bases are TGTGCCAGCAGCACAACAGGGATACATGGCTACACCTTC.

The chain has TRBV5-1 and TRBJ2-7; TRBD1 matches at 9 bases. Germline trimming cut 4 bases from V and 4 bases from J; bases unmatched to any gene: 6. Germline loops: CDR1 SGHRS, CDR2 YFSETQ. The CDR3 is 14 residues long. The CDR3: CASSQRTGDYEQYF. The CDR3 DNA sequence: TGCGCCAGCAGCCAGCGGACAGGGGATTACGAGCAGTACTTC.

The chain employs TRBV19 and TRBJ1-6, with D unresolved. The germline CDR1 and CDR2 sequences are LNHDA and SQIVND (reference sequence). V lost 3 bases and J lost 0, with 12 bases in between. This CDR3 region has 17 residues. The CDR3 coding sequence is TGTGCCAGTAGTATGATTTCCGGGAGCTCCTATAATTCACCCCTCCACTTT. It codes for CASSMISGSSYNSPLHF.

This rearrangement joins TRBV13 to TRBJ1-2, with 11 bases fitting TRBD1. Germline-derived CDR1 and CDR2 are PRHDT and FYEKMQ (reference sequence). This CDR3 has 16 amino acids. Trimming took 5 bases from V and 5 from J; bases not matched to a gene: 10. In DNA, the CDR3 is TGTGCCAGCAGCGCCGGACAGGGGGCTTTGGCATATGGCTACACCTTC. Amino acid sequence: CASSAGQGALAYGYTF.